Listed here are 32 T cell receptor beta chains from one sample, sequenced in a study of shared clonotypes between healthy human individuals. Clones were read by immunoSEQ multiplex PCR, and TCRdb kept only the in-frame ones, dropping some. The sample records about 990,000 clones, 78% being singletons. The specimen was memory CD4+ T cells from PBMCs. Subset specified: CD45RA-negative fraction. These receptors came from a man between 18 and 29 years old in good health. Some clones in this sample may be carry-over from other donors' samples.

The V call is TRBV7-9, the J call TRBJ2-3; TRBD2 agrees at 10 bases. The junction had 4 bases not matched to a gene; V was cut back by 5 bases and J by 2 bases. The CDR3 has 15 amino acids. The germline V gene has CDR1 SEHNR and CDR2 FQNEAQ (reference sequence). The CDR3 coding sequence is TGTGCCAGCAGCACAGGACTAGCGGACACAGATACGCAGTATTTT. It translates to CASSTGLADTDTQYF.

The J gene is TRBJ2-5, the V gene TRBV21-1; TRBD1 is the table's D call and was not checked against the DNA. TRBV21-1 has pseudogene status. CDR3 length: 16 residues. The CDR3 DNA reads TGTGCCAGCAGCAAAGGGGGCAGGGGCCACAAAGAGACCCAGTACTTC. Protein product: CASSKGGRGHKETQYF.

The CDR3 loop is CASSEGTVEVEKLFF. The CDR3 region has the DNA TGTGCCAGCAGTGAAGGCACGGTAGAAGTTGAAAAACTGTTTTTT. The genes are TRBV6-1 and TRBJ1-4; D is unresolved. CDR3 length equals 15 residues. Germline V lookup: CDR1 MNHNS, CDR2 SASEGT. V was clipped by 1 base and J by 7 bases, with 13 bases between them.

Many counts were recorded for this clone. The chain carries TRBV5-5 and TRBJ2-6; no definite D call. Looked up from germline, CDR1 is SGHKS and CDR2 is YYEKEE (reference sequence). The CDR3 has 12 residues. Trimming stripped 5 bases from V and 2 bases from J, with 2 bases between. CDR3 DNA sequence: TGTGCCAGCAGGGCTGGGGCCAACGTCCTGACTTTC. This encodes CASRAGANVLTF.

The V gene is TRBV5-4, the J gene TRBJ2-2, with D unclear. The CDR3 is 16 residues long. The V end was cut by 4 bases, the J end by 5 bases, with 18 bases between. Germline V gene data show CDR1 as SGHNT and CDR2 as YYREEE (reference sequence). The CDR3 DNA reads TGTGCCAGCAGCCCCTACCCCCAGCTACGGACCGGGGAGCTGTTTTTT. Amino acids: CASSPYPQLRTGELFF.

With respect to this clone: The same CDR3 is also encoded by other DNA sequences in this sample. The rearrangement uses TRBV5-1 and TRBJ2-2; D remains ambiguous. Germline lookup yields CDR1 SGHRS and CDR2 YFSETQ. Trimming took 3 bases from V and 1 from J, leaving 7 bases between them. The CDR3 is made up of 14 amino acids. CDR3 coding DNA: TGCGCCAGCAGCTCTCAAGGGAACACCGGGGAGCTGTTTTTT. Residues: CASSSQGNTGELFF.

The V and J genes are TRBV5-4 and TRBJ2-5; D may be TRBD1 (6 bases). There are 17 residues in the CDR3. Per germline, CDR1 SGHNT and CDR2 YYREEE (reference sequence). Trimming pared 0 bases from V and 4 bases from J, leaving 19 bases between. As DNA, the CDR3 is TGTGCCAGCAGCTTGGAACAGGGAGCTTCTTTGCGAGAGACCCAGTACTTC. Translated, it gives CASSLEQGASLRETQYF.

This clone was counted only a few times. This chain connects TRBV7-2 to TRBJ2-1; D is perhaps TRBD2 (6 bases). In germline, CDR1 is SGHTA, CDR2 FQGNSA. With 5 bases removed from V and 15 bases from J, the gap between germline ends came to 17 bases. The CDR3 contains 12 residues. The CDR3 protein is CASSLGLTAGFF. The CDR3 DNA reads TGTGCCAGCAGCCTGGGACTTACCGCTGGGTTCTTC.

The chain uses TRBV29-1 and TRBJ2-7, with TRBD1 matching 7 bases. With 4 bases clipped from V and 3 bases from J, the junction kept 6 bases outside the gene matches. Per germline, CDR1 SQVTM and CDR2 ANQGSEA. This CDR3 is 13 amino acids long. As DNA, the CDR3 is TGCAGCGTTGGGCAGGCAGGGGGCTACGAGCAGTACTTC. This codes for CSVGQAGGYEQYF.

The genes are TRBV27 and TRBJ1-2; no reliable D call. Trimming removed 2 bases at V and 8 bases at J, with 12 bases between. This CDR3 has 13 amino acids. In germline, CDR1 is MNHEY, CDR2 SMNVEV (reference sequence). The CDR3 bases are TGTGCCAGCAGTTTAACCGGGAGCCGGGGCTACACCTTC. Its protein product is CASSLTGSRGYTF.

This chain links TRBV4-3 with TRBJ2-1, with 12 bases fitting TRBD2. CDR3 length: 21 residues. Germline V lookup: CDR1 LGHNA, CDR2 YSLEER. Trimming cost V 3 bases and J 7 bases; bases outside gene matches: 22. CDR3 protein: CASSQSRGLAGGPRGGNEQFF. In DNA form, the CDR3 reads TGCGCCAGCAGCCAGTCCCGGGGGCTAGCGGGAGGGCCTCGGGGTGGGAATGAGCAGTTCTTC.

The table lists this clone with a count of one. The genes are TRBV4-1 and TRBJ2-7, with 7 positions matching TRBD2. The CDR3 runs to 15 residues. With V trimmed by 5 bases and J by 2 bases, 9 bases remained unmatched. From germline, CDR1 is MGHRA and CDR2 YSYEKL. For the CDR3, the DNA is TGCGCCAGCAGCGGCACGGGAGGCCGAACCTACGAGCAGTACTTC. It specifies CASSGTGGRTYEQYF.

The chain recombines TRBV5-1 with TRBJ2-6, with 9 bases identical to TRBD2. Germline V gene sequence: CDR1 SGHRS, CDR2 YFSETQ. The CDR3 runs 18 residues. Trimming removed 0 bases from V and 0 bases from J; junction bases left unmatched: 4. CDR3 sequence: CASSLEVAGASGANVLTF. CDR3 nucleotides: TGCGCCAGCAGCTTGGAGGTAGCGGGGGCCTCTGGGGCCAACGTCCTGACTTTC.

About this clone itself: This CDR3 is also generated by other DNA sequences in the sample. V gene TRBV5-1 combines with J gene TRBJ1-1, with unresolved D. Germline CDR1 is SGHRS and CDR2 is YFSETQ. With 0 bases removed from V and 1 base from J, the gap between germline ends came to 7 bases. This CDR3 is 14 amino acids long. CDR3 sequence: CASSLGRANTEAFF. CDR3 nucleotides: TGCGCCAGCAGCTTGGGGAGGGCGAACACTGAAGCTTTCTTT.

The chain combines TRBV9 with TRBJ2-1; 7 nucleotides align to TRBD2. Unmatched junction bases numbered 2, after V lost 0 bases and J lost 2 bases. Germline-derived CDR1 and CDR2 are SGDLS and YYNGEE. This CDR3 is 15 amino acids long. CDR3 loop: CASSVGLAAYNEQFF. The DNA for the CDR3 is TGTGCCAGCAGCGTAGGGCTAGCGGCCTACAATGAGCAGTTCTTC.

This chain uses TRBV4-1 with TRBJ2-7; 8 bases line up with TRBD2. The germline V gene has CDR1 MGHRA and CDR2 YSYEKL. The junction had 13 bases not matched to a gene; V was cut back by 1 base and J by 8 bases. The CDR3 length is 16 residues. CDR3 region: CASSQGDGTRGYKQYF. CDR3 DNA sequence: TGCGCCAGCAGCCAAGGTGACGGGACTAGGGGTTACAAGCAGTACTTC.

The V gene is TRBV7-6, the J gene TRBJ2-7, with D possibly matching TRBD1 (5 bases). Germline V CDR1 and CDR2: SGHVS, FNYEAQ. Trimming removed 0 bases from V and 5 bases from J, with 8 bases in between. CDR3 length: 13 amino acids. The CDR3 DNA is TGTGCCAGCAGCTTAGCTCAGGGAAACGAGCAGTACTTC. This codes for CASSLAQGNEQYF.

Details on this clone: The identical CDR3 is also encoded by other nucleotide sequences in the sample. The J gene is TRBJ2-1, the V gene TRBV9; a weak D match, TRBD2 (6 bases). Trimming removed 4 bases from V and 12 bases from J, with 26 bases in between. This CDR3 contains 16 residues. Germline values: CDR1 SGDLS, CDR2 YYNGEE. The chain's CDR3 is CASSPGVGPIPQGQFF. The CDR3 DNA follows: TGTGCCAGCAGCCCGGGGGTAGGGCCGATACCCCAGGGGCAGTTCTTC.

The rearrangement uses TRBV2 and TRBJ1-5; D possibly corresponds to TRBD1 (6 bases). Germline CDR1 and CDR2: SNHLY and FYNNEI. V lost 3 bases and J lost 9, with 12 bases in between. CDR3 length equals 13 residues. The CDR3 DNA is TGTGCCAGCAGTGAGGGGGCCCAATGGCCCCAGCATTTT. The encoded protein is CASSEGAQWPQHF. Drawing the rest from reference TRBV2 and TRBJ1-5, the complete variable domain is EPEVTQTPSHQVTQMGQEVILRCVPISNHLYFYWYRQILGQKVEFLVSFYNNEISEKSEIFDDQFSVERPDGSNFTLKIRSTKLEDSAMYFCASSEGAQWPQHFGDGTRLSIL.

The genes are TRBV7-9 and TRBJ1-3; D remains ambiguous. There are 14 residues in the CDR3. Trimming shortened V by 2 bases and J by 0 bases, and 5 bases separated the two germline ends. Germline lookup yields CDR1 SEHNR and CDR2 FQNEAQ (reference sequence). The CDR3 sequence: CASSLSDSGNTIYF. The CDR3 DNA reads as TGTGCCAGCAGCTTATCCGACTCTGGAAACACCATATATTTT.

In DNA, the CDR3 is TGTGCCAGGAGCTCCTACGAGCAGTACTTC. The encoded protein is CARSSYEQYF. The chain couples TRBV27 to TRBJ2-7; D is ambiguous. Germline V gene sequence: CDR1 MNHEY, CDR2 SMNVEV (reference sequence). V was pared by 9 bases and J by 0 bases, with 3 bases between. This CDR3 has 10 residues.

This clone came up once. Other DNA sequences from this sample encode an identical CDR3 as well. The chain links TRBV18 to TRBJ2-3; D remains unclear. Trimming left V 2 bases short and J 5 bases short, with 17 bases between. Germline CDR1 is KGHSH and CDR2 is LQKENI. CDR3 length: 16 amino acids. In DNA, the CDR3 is TGTGCCAGCTCACCAATTGAGGCAGGAGAAGGAGATACGCAGTATTTT. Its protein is CASSPIEAGEGDTQYF.

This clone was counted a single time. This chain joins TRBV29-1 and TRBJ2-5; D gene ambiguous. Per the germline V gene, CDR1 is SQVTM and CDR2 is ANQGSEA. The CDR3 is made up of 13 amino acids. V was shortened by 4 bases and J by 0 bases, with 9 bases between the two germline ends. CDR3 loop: CSVGGLYQETQYF. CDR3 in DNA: TGCAGCGTTGGGGGTCTTTACCAAGAGACCCAGTACTTC.

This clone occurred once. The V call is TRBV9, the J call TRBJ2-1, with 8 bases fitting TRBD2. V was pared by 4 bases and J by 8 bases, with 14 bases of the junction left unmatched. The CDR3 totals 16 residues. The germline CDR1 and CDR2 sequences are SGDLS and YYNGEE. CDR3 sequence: CASSTAGTRALDEQFF. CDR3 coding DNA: TGTGCCAGCAGCACCGCCGGGACTAGGGCTCTCGATGAGCAGTTCTTC.

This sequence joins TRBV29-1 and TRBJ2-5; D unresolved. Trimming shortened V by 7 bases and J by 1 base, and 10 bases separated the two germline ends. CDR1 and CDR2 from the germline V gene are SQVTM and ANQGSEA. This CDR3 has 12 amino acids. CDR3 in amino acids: CSGSWAQETQYF. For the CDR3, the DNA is TGCAGCGGCTCCTGGGCCCAAGAGACCCAGTACTTC.

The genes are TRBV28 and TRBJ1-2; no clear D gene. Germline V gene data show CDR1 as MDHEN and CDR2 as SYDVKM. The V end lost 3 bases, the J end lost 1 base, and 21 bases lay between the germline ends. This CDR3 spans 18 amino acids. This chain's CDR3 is CASSFPATKVRGNYGYTF. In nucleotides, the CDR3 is TGTGCCAGCAGTTTTCCCGCCACCAAAGTCCGGGGTAACTATGGCTACACCTTC.

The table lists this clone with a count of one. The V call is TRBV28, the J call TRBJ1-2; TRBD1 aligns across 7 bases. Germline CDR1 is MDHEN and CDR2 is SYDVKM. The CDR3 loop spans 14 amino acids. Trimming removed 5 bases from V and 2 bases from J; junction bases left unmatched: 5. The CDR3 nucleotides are TGTGCCAGCAGTACCACAGGGGAGAACTATGGCTACACCTTC. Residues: CASSTTGENYGYTF.

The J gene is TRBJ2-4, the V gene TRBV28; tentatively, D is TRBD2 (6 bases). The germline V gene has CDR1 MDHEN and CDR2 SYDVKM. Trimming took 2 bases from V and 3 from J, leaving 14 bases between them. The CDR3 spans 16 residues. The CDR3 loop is CASSLPPASVKNIQYF. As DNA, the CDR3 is TGTGCCAGCAGTTTACCCCCCGCTAGCGTCAAAAACATTCAGTACTTC.

CDR3 coding DNA: TGCGCCAGCAGCTTGGTAGCGGGAGGTATGAGTGAGCAGTTCTTC. The encoded protein is CASSLVAGGMSEQFF. The V call is TRBV5-1, the J call TRBJ2-1; 10 nucleotides line up with TRBD2. Trimming at V came to 0 bases and at J to 9 bases, leaving 6 bases not matched to a gene. CDR1 and CDR2 from the germline V gene are SGHRS and YFSETQ. CDR3 length equals 15 residues.

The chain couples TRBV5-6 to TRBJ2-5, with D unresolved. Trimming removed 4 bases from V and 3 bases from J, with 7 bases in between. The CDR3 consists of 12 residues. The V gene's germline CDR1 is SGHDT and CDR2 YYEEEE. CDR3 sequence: CASSMTEETQYF. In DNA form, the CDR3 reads TGTGCCAGCAGCATGACCGAAGAGACCCAGTACTTC.

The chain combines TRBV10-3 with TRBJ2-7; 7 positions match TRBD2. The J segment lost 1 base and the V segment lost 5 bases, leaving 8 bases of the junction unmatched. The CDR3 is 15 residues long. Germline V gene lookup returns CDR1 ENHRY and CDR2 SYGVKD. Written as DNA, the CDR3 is TGTGCCATCAGTAGCGGGGATGTGGGGTCCTACGAGCAGTACTTC. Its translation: CAISSGDVGSYEQYF.

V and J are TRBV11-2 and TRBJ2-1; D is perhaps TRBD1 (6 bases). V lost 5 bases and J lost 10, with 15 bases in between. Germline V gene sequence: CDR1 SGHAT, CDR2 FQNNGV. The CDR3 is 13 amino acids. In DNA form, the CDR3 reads TGTGCCAGCAGCCAGGAGAGGGGGTACGAGCAGTTCTTC. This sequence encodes CASSQERGYEQFF.